This T cell receptor (beta chain) was sequenced during a study of cytomegalovirus exposure and HLA in healthy donors. The study, taken as a whole, reports: A later analysis reportedly identified an Asian-associated ancestry cluster as carrying fewer N-insertions than the roughly 670-donor mean.

The primer mix had 60 Vbeta and 13 Jbeta primers. The table came from immunoSEQ multiplex PCR; TCRdb's copy has only in-frame clones and leaves some out. The sample gives 120,000 or so clones, 77% of which show up once; about 5.8% is in the top ten. The junction had 13 bases not matched to a gene; V was cut back by 5 bases and J by 7 bases. Germline assignment: CDR1 MDHEN and CDR2 SYDVKM. The CDR3 runs to 15 residues. Points on this clone: The antigen is undetermined.

The chain has TRBV28 and TRBJ1-1; 7 nucleotides agree with TRBD1. Sequenced: PBMCs. The TCR sequence derives from a man aged 18-30 years in good health and CMV-seropositive. DNA for the CDR3: TGTGCCAGCAGTACAAGGGGGCGACGAGAGGTTGAAGCTTTCTTT. It encodes CASSTRGRREVEAFF. Full variable domain (rest looked up from reference TRBV28 and TRBJ1-1): DVKVTQSSRYLVKRTGEKVFLECVQDMDHENMFWYRQDPGLGLRLIYFSYDVKMKEKGDIPEGYSVSREKKERFSLILESASTNQTSMYLCASSTRGRREVEAFFGQGTRLTVV.